The source of this T cell receptor (beta chain) is a study of T cell responses to AZD1222 COVID-19 vaccine. The study's findings and limits: Clonal diversity was possibly underestimated, and white British individuals and females predominated among donors. CD4 TCRs covered the whole spike, strongest at regions 160-218 and 743-854.

Note on this clone: Its antigen remains unidentified.

Data came from immunoSEQ multiplex PCR; TCRdb stores just in-frame clones and leaves some out. The sample shows approximately 130,000 clones, 70% to 90% of them seen only once. V was trimmed by 2 bases and J by 6 bases, leaving 13 bases between them. Germline CDR1 is LNHDA and CDR2 is SQIVND (reference sequence). CDR3 length: 15 amino acids. The source was peripheral blood, collected 28 days after the second AZD1222 dose. This TCR was sampled from an adult who received the AZD1222 COVID-19 vaccine. This chain joins TRBV19 and TRBJ1-4, with D maybe TRBD1 (5 bases). Here the CDR3 reads CASSISGVGDEKLFF. CDR3 nucleotides: TGTGCCAGTAGTATATCGGGGGTGGGAGATGAAAAACTGTTTTTT.